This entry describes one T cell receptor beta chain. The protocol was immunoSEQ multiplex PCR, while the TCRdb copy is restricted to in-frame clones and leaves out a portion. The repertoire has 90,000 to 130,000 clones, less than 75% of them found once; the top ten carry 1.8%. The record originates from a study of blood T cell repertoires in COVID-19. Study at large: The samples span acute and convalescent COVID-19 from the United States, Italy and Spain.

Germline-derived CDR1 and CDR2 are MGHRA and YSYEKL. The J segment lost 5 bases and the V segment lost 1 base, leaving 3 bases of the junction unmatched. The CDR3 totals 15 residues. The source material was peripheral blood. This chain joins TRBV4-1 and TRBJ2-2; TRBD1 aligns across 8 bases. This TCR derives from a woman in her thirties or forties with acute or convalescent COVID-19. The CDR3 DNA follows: TGCGCCAGCAGCCAAGCGGACAGGGTTACCGGGGAGCTGTTTTTT. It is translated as CASSQADRVTGELFF.